This T cell receptor (beta chain) was sequenced for a study of T cell responses to AZD1222 COVID-19 vaccine. Some clones are missing from TCRdb's copy, which holds only in-frame ones; the method was immunoSEQ multiplex PCR. The data contain about 140,000 clones, around 93% of them seen just once; the ten biggest clones take up roughly 3.5%. The ends lost 6 bases at V and 5 bases at J; junction bases unmatched: 10. Germline loops: CDR1 SGDLS, CDR2 YYNGEE. The CDR3 is made up of 15 amino acids. The material was peripheral blood, obtained 28 days after the second AZD1222 dose. The V call is TRBV9, the J call TRBJ2-1; 8 nucleotides align to TRBD2. The TCR was taken from an adult who received the AZD1222 COVID-19 vaccine. CDR3 in DNA: TGTGCCAGCATGGGGGGAAGCGGGAGTAACAATGAGCAGTTCTTC. Its protein is CASMGGSGSNNEQFF. The full variable domain, with the rest looked up from reference TRBV9 and TRBJ2-1, is DSGVTQTPKHLITATGQRVTLRCSPRSGDLSVYWYQQSLDQGLQFLIQYYNGEERAKGNILERFSAQQFPDLHSELNLSSLELGDSALYFCASMGGSGSNNEQFFGPGTRLTVL.